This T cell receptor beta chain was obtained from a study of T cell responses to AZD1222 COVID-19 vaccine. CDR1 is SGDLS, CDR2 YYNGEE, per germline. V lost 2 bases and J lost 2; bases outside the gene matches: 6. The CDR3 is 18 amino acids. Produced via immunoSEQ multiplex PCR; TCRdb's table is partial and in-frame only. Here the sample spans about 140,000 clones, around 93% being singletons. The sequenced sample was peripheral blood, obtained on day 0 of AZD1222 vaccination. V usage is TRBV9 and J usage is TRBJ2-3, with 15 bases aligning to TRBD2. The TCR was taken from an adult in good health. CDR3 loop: CASSVTRTSGGVTDTQYF. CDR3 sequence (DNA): TGTGCCAGCAGCGTGACCCGGACTAGCGGGGGGGTCACAGATACGCAGTATTTT.